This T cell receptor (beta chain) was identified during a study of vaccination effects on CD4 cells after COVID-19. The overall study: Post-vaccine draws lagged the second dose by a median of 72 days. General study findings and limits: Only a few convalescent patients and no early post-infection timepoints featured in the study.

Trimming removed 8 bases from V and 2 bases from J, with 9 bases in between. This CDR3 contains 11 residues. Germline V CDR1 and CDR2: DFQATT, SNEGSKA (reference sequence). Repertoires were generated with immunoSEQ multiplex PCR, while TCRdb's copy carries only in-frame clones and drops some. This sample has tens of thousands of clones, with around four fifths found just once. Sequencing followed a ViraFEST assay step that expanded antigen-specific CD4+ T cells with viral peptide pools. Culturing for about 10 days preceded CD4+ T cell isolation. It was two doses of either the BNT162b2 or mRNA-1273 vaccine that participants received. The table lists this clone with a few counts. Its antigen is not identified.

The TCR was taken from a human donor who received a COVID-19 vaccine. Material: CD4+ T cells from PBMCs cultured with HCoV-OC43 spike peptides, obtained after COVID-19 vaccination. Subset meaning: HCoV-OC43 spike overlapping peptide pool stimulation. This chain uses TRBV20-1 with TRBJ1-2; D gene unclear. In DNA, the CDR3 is TGCAGTACTCAGCAAAACTATGGCTACACCTTC. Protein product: CSTQQNYGYTF.